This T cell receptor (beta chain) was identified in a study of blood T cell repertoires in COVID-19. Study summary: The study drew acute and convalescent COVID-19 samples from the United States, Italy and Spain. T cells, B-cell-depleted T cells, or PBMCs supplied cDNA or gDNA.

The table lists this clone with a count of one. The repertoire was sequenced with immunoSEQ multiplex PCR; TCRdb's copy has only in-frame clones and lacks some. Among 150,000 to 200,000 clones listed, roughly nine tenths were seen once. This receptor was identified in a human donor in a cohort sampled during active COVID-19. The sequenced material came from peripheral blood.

The CDR3 DNA follows: TGTGCCAGCAGTTTCCGGACTAGCGGGGAGCAGTTCTTC. Encoded protein: CASSFRTSGEQFF. The genes are TRBV12-3 or TRBV12-4 and TRBJ2-1; 11 nucleotides agree with TRBD2. The CDR3 loop spans 13 amino acids. Trimming at V came to 3 bases and at J to 10 bases, leaving 2 bases not matched to a gene.